Presented here are 30 T cell receptor beta chains from one specimen sequenced in a study of B cell selection in AIRE deficiency. The regulatory T cell sort gate was CD4+CD25hiCD127low/negative. Clones were read by immunoSEQ multiplex PCR, and TCRdb kept only the in-frame ones, dropping some. The data show tens of thousands of clones, roughly 93% seen once. Sequenced sample: Tregs sorted from PBMCs. The receptors derive from a human donor with AIRE deficiency.

This chain's CDR3 is CSVASQQTTGELFF. CDR3 bases: TGCAGCGTTGCGAGTCAACAAACCACCGGGGAGCTGTTTTTT. The V gene is TRBV29-1, the J gene TRBJ2-2; D not resolved. The V end lost 4 bases, the J end lost 4 bases, and 13 bases lay between the germline ends. This CDR3 contains 14 residues. Germline-derived CDR1 and CDR2 are SQVTM and ANQGSEA.

The gene calls are TRBV27 and TRBJ2-7; 8 bases align to TRBD2. CDR1 MNHEY and CDR2 SMNVEV come from the germline V gene (reference sequence). CDR3 length equals 16 residues. With 0 bases clipped from V and 4 bases from J, the junction kept 8 bases outside the gene matches. In DNA, the CDR3 is TGTGCCAGCAGTTTATCGCCCAGCGGGAGTAGGTACGAGCAGTACTTC. This translates into CASSLSPSGSRYEQYF.

In DNA, the CDR3 is TGTGCCAGCCGCCAGGGACCGGCCTTCGAGCAGTACTTC. Protein product: CASRQGPAFEQYF. V is TRBV5-4 and J is TRBJ2-7, with D tentatively TRBD1 or TRBD2 (5 bases each). The CDR3 extends over 13 amino acids. Germline V lookup: CDR1 SGHNT, CDR2 YYREEE (reference sequence). The ends were cut back, 7 bases at V and 6 bases at J, with 17 bases in the middle. Combining the CDR3 with reference TRBV5-4 and TRBJ2-7 gives the whole variable domain ETGVTQSPTHLIKTRGQQVTLRCSSQSGHNTVSWYQQALGQGPQFIFQYYREEENGRGNFPPRFSGLQFPNYSSELNVNALELDDSALYLCASRQGPAFEQYFGPGTRLTVT.

The chain couples TRBV7-2 to TRBJ1-2, with 10 bases fitting TRBD1. The CDR3 consists of 13 residues. Per germline, CDR1 SGHTA and CDR2 FQGNSA. J lost 5 bases, V lost 5 bases, and 2 bases had no gene match. The DNA for the CDR3 is TGTGCCAGCAGCCCGGGACAGGGGTATGGCTACACCTTC. Translated, it gives CASSPGQGYGYTF.

The gene calls are TRBV4-3 and TRBJ2-7; D possibly matches TRBD1 or TRBD2 (6 bases each). The CDR3 sequence is 15 residues long. V gave up 0 bases and J gave up 0 bases, with 9 bases separating them. Germline assignment: CDR1 LGHNA and CDR2 YSLEER. The CDR3 here is CASSQEGGFSYEQYF. The CDR3 DNA reads TGCGCCAGCAGCCAAGAAGGGGGGTTCTCCTACGAGCAGTACTTC.

This rearrangement joins TRBV10-3 to TRBJ2-7; 7 nucleotides align to TRBD1. V was clipped by 5 bases and J by 3 bases; unmatched bases: 4. CDR1 and CDR2 (germline): ENHRY, SYGVKD. The CDR3 extends over 13 amino acids. The CDR3 nucleotides are TGTGCCATCAGTTTGGACAGGATCTACGAGCAGTACTTC. Protein product: CAISLDRIYEQYF.

The CDR3 reads CAISEQVYYEQYF. The CDR3 DNA follows: TGTGCCATCAGTGAACAGGTATACTACGAGCAGTACTTC. J is TRBJ2-7 and V is TRBV10-3; a weak D match, TRBD1 (5 bases). Germline V gene data show CDR1 as ENHRY and CDR2 as SYGVKD. V lost 3 bases to trimming and J lost 3 bases, with 9 bases between them. The CDR3 covers 13 residues.

This chain uses TRBV28 with TRBJ2-7; D may be TRBD1 (6 bases). The CDR3 totals 15 residues. The V end lost 6 bases, the J end lost 6 bases, and 21 bases lay between the germline ends. The germline V gene has CDR1 MDHEN and CDR2 SYDVKM. This CDR3 is CASRGRGLNFGEQYF. DNA of the CDR3: TGTGCCAGCAGGGGCAGGGGTCTGAATTTCGGCGAGCAGTACTTC.

As regards this clone: Lacking the conserved final phenylalanine or tryptophan, this CDR3 likely reflects a read error. The rearrangement joins TRBV4-3 to TRBJ1-2; D gene unclear. The germline gives CDR1 LGHNA, CDR2 YSLEER. The V gene lost 7 bases and the J gene lost 0 bases, with 12 bases spanning the gap. The CDR3 runs 14 residues. The CDR3 spells CASTPFLTNYGYTS. DNA for the CDR3: TGCGCCAGCACCCCATTTTTAACTAACTATGGCTACACCTCC.

The chain couples TRBV19 to TRBJ2-7, with 8 positions matching TRBD2. J lost 0 bases, V lost 6 bases, and 4 bases had no gene match. CDR1 and CDR2 (germline): LNHDA, SQIVND (reference sequence). The CDR3 length is 14 residues. For the CDR3, the DNA is TGTGCCAGTAGACCTACTAGCGGCTCCTACGAGCAGTACTTC. Its translation is CASRPTSGSYEQYF.

The rearrangement joins TRBV6-5 to TRBJ2-1; no clear D gene. Trimming removed 6 bases from V and 7 bases from J, with 13 bases in between. Germline loops: CDR1 MNHEY, CDR2 SVGAGI. The CDR3 is 13 residues long. CDR3 in amino acids: CASSSSPLNEQFF. The DNA of the CDR3 is TGTGCCAGCAGCTCCTCCCCACTGAATGAGCAGTTCTTC.

The chain links TRBV28 to TRBJ2-3; D is perhaps TRBD2 (6 bases). CDR3 length: 19 residues. V was pared by 5 bases and J by 1 base, with 25 bases between. Germline assignment: CDR1 MDHEN and CDR2 SYDVKM. CDR3 region: CASSPPLVLGGTGTDTQYF. The CDR3 DNA sequence: TGTGCCAGCAGTCCCCCCCTCGTTTTGGGGGGAACAGGCACAGATACGCAGTATTTT.

The chain employs TRBV19 and TRBJ2-2; D is unresolved. V was clipped by 3 bases and J by 5 bases, with 10 bases between them. The length of the CDR3 is 14 residues. Germline V gene data show CDR1 as LNHDA and CDR2 as SQIVND (reference sequence). The DNA for the CDR3 is TGTGCCAGTAGTATTGAGACGGCGACCGGGGAGCTGTTTTTT. Translating gives CASSIETATGELFF.

This rearrangement joins TRBV28 to TRBJ1-6, with 7 positions matching TRBD1. The V gene's germline CDR1 is MDHEN and CDR2 SYDVKM. The CDR3 spans 15 residues. After removal of 3 bases from V and 5 bases from J, the junction contained 4 bases not matched to a gene. The CDR3 protein is CASSFSTGNNSPLHF. The CDR3 DNA reads TGTGCCAGCAGTTTTTCGACAGGGAATAATTCACCCCTCCACTTT.

This chain joins TRBV28 and TRBJ1-2; D gene unclear. CDR1 MDHEN and CDR2 SYDVKM come from the germline V gene. Deletions cut 1 base from V and 8 bases from J, with 8 bases between. CDR3 length: 12 residues. The CDR3 nucleotides are TGTGCCAGCAGTTTATACCCTGGGGGCTACACCTTC. Translated, it gives CASSLYPGGYTF.

The CDR3 sequence is CASSRAGRTDTQYF. The CDR3, as DNA: TGTGCCAGCAGCCGAGCGGGACGCACAGATACGCAGTATTTT. This chain links TRBV7-6 with TRBJ2-3, with TRBD2 identical over 7 bases. Germline trimming cut 5 bases from V and 1 base from J; bases unmatched to any gene: 3. Germline V gene data show CDR1 as SGHVS and CDR2 as FNYEAQ. The CDR3 covers 14 residues.

The chain combines TRBV7-2 with TRBJ2-7; no firm D call. CDR3 length: 12 amino acids. Germline values: CDR1 SGHTA, CDR2 FQGNSA. V gave up 1 base and J gave up 4 bases, with 5 bases separating them. For the CDR3, the DNA is TGTGCCAGCAGCTTAGTGGGATACGAGCAGTACTTC. It is translated as CASSLVGYEQYF. Drawing the rest from reference TRBV7-2 and TRBJ2-7, the complete variable domain is GAGVSQSPSNKVTEKGKDVELRCDPISGHTALYWYRQSLGQGLEFLIYFQGNSAPDKSGLPSDRFSAERTGGSVSTLTIQRTQQEDSAVYLCASSLVGYEQYFGPGTRLTVT.

The chain carries TRBV6-5 and TRBJ2-7; 10 bases are shared with TRBD2. The CDR3 is made up of 14 amino acids. V was pared by 2 bases and J by 3 bases, with 1 base of the junction left unmatched. Germline V CDR1 and CDR2: MNHEY, SVGAGI. CDR3 coding DNA: TGTGCCAGCAGTTACGGACTAGCGGACTACGAGCAGTACTTC. Residues: CASSYGLADYEQYF.

The chain carries TRBV7-2 and TRBJ2-7; D is undetermined. The germline V gene encodes CDR1 SGHTA and CDR2 FQGNSA. This CDR3 region has 16 residues. V was clipped by 2 bases and J by 7 bases, with 21 bases between them. CDR3 DNA: TGTGCCAGCAGCTTACCCCCGGAGCGCCTCCGGCGGGAGCAGTACTTC. This translates into CASSLPPERLRREQYF.

This clone was picked up one time. The chain uses TRBV2 and TRBJ2-3, with TRBD2 matching 13 bases. The length of the CDR3 is 17 residues. Trimming cost V 0 bases and J 2 bases; bases outside gene matches: 2. Germline-derived CDR1 and CDR2 are SNHLY and FYNNEI. Here the CDR3 reads CASSEAGLAGPTDTQYF. In nucleotides, the CDR3 is TGTGCCAGCAGTGAAGCGGGACTAGCGGGACCCACAGATACGCAGTATTTT. Drawing the rest from reference TRBV2 and TRBJ2-3, the complete variable domain is EPEVTQTPSHQVTQMGQEVILRCVPISNHLYFYWYRQILGQKVEFLVSFYNNEISEKSEIFDDQFSVERPDGSNFTLKIRSTKLEDSAMYFCASSEAGLAGPTDTQYFGPGTRLTVL.

The V call is TRBV6-6, the J call TRBJ1-2, with 10 bases fitting TRBD1. This CDR3 is built from 14 residues. The germline V gene encodes CDR1 MNHNY and CDR2 SVGAGI (reference sequence). The V gene end was trimmed by 5 bases and the J gene end by 7 bases; junction bases not matched to a gene: 7. The CDR3 loop reads CASSPGQGSVGYTF. CDR3 nucleotide sequence: TGTGCCAGCAGTCCGGGACAGGGGTCGGTTGGCTACACCTTC.

This chain uses TRBV9 with TRBJ2-5, with D perhaps TRBD2 (5 bases). V was shortened by 0 bases and J by 4 bases, with 13 bases between the two germline ends. The CDR3 has 15 residues. Per germline, CDR1 SGDLS and CDR2 YYNGEE. The CDR3 DNA reads as TGTGCCAGCAGCGTAGCGGGAAGGAGCGGAGAGACCCAGTACTTC. Its translation: CASSVAGRSGETQYF.

This chain links TRBV4-3 with TRBJ1-6, with TRBD1 as a possible D gene (5 bases). The CDR3 sequence is 14 residues long. CDR1 and CDR2 (germline): LGHNA, YSLEER. The V end was cut by 0 bases, the J end by 11 bases, with 11 bases between. DNA of the CDR3: TGCGCCAGCAGCCAAGACAGGGCAAAGACACCCCTCCACTTT. Its translation is CASSQDRAKTPLHF.

CDR3 amino acids: CASSDFVSTEQFF. In nucleotides, the CDR3 is TGTGCCAGCAGTGACTTCGTCTCCACGGAGCAGTTCTTC. The rearrangement joins TRBV25-1 to TRBJ2-1; D gene unclear. V lost 3 bases to trimming and J lost 10 bases, with 13 bases between them. From germline, CDR1 is MGHDK and CDR2 SYGVNS. This CDR3 region has 13 residues.

The rearrangement links TRBV28 to TRBJ1-2; D ambiguous. CDR1 and CDR2 (germline): MDHEN, SYDVKM. This CDR3 has 12 amino acids. The V end was cut by 3 bases, the J end by 7 bases, with 9 bases between. The DNA of the CDR3 is TGTGCCAGCAGTTTCTTAAGGGTTGGCTACACCTTC. This translates into CASSFLRVGYTF.

The gene calls are TRBV28 and TRBJ2-5, with D perhaps matching TRBD1 or TRBD2 (5 bases each). CDR1 is MDHEN, CDR2 SYDVKM, per germline. This CDR3 comprises 13 residues. The germline V and J ends were trimmed by 5 bases and 11 bases, with 18 bases remaining between them. CDR3 protein: CASSPWTPWEQYF. The CDR3 bases are TGTGCCAGCAGTCCCTGGACACCCTGGGAGCAGTACTTC.

This chain joins TRBV5-1 and TRBJ2-5, with a tentative D call TRBD1 (6 bases). CDR3 length equals 16 residues. CDR1 and CDR2 from the germline V gene are SGHRS and YFSETQ. Deletions cut 3 bases from V and 1 base from J, with 16 bases between. The CDR3 region has the DNA TGCGCCAGCAGCTCGTCCCCGACAGGCCTCCAAGAGACCCAGTACTTC. It specifies CASSSSPTGLQETQYF.

This chain links TRBV29-1 with TRBJ2-7, with unresolved D. The V and J ends lost 4 bases and 7 bases respectively, with 11 bases between them. The CDR3 consists of 11 residues. Per germline, CDR1 SQVTM and CDR2 ANQGSEA. CDR3 amino acids: CSVGPRREQYF. The CDR3 DNA reads as TGCAGCGTTGGCCCGCGCCGTGAGCAGTACTTC.

The CDR3 reads CASSKGQGTDTQYF. The CDR3 nucleotides are TGTGCCAGCAGCAAGGGACAGGGAACAGATACGCAGTATTTT. The gene calls are TRBV9 and TRBJ2-3, with 9 nucleotides matching TRBD1. This CDR3 contains 14 residues. Germline loops: CDR1 SGDLS, CDR2 YYNGEE. V shed 4 bases, J shed 3 bases, and the junction held 3 bases outside the gene matches. Drawing the rest from reference TRBV9 and TRBJ2-3, the complete variable domain is DSGVTQTPKHLITATGQRVTLRCSPRSGDLSVYWYQQSLDQGLQFLIQYYNGEERAKGNILERFSAQQFPDLHSELNLSSLELGDSALYFCASSKGQGTDTQYFGPGTRLTVL.

V and J are TRBV7-9 and TRBJ2-5; no reliable D call. The length of the CDR3 is 13 residues. V gave up 5 bases and J gave up 5 bases, with 12 bases separating them. CDR1 is SEHNR, CDR2 FQNEAQ, per germline (reference sequence). The chain's CDR3 is CASSNVLEETQYF. CDR3 DNA: TGTGCCAGCAGCAATGTTCTAGAGGAGACCCAGTACTTC.